This T cell receptor (beta chain) stems from a study of early T cells in non-severe SARS-CoV-2 infection. Each single cDNA molecule received a unique molecular identifier. TCRdb re-called the 5' RACE reads through MiXCR, storing one row per CDR3 protein. The sample carries approximately 100,000 distinct CDR3 sequences, approximately 15% recorded once. The V gene lost 5 bases and the J gene lost 1 base, with 16 bases spanning the gap. This CDR3 is built from 16 residues. This clonotype has a count of ten or more. The sequence derives from an adult who was a healthcare worker with PCR-confirmed SARS-CoV-2 infection or an uninfected control (not recorded which). The sequenced sample consisted of whole blood. The chain is built from TRBV12-3 or TRBV12-4 and TRBJ2-3, with a tentative D call TRBD2 (5 bases). The chain's CDR3 is CASSPSGNVGTDTQYF. The CDR3 bases are TGTGCCAGCAGTCCCTCGGGGAATGTTGGCACAGATACGCAGTATTTT.